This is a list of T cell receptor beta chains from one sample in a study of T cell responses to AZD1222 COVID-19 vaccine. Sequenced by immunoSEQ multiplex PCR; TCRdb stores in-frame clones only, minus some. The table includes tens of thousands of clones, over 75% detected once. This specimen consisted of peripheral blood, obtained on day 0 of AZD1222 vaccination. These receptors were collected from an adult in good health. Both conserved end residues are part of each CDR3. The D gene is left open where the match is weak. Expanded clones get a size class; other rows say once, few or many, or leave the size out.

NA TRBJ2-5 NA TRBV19 CASSMSGRTQRETQYF TGTGCCAGTAGTATGTCGGGCAGAACCCAACGAGAGACCCAGTACTTC
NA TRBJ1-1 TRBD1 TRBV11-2 CASTKGQEGTEAFF TGTGCCAGCACCAAGGGACAGGAGGGCACTGAAGCTTTCTTT
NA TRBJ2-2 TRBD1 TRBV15 CATSRVSGTVNTGELFF TGTGCCACCAGCAGAGTATCCGGGACAGTGAACACCGGGGAGCTGTTTTTT
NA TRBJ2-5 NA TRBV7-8 CASSPPRLETQYF TGTGCCAGCAGCCCGCCGCGGCTAGAGACCCAGTACTTC
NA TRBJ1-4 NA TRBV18 CASSRDLNEKLFF TGTGCCAGCTCCAGGGACCTTAATGAAAAACTGTTTTTT
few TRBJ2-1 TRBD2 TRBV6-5 CASTLAGGTYNEQFF TGTGCCAGCACCTTAGCGGGGGGCACCTACAATGAGCAGTTCTTC
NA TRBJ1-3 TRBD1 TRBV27 CASSPGGTGNTIYF TGTGCCAGCAGTCCAGGGGGCACTGGAAACACCATATATTTT
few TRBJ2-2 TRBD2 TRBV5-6 CASTRLLAGGITGELFF TGTGCCAGCACCCGGTTGCTGGCGGGAGGAATCACCGGGGAGCTGTTTTTT
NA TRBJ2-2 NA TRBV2 CASSRLANTGELFF TGTGCCAGCTCCCGGCTAGCAAACACCGGGGAGCTGTTTTTT
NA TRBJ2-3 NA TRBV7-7 CASSPRGGQGTDTQYF TGTGCCAGCAGCCCAAGGGGGGGACAGGGCACAGATACGCAGTATTTT
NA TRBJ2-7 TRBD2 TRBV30 CAWSKERGGTYEQYF TGTGCCTGGAGTAAGGAGCGGGGGGGTACCTACGAGCAGTACTTC
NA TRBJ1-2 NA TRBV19 CASSPQGRPNYGYTF TGTGCCAGTAGCCCACAGGGAAGGCCGAACTATGGCTACACCTTC
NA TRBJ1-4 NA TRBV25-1 CASSELLASSEKLFF TGTGCCAGCAGTGAATTGTTAGCCTCCAGTGAAAAACTGTTTTTT
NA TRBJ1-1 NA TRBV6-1 CASSEAHGSNTEAFF TGTGCCAGCAGTGAAGCGCACGGGTCTAACACTGAAGCTTTCTTT
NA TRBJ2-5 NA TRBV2 CASRGPQETQYF TGTGCCAGCCGGGGGCCCCAAGAGACCCAGTACTTC
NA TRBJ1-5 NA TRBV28 CASSFGTRDQPQHF TGTGCCAGCAGTTTTGGGACAAGAGATCAGCCCCAGCATTTT
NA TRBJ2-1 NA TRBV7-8 CASSLVSGDEQFF TGTGCCAGCAGCTTAGTTTCGGGAGATGAGCAGTTCTTC
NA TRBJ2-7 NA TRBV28 CASSTTSAYEQYF TGTGCCAGCAGTACCACATCAGCGTACGAGCAGTACTTC
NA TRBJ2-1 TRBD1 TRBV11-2 CASSTLDREGSEQFF TGTGCCAGCAGCACCCTGGACAGGGAAGGGAGTGAGCAGTTCTTC
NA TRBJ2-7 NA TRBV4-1 CASSQDPGTSYEQYF TGCGCCAGCAGCCAAGATCCCGGGACATCTTACGAGCAGTACTTC
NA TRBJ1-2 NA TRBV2 CASSLRREAIYGYTF TGTGCCAGCAGTCTTCGGAGGGAGGCTATCTATGGCTACACCTTC
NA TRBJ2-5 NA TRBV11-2 CASSLRETQYF TGTGCCAGCAGCTTAAGAGAGACCCAGTACTTC
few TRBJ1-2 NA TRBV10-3 CAISEGPGYGYTF TGTGCCATCAGTGAGGGGCCTGGGTATGGCTACACCTTC
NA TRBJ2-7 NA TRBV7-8 CASSSTYEQYF TGTGCCAGCAGCTCTACCTACGAGCAGTACTTC
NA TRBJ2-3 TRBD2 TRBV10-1 CASSELAGVGTDTQYF TGCGCCAGCAGTGAACTAGCGGGGGTGGGCACAGATACGCAGTATTTT
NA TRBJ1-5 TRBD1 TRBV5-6 CASSRGGQGGNQPQHF TGTGCCAGCAGCCGGGGAGGACAGGGTGGGAATCAGCCCCAGCATTTT
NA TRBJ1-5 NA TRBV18 CASSPAAGPHGSQPQHF TGTGCCAGCTCACCGGCGGCGGGACCCCATGGGAGTCAGCCCCAGCATTTT
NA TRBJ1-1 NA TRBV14 CASSRTTGNTEAFF TGTGCCAGCAGCCGGACCACAGGGAACACTGAAGCTTTCTTT
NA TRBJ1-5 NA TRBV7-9 CASSLDGNQPQHF TGTGCCAGCAGCTTAGACGGTAATCAGCCCCAGCATTTT
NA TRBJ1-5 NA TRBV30 CAWSVLSNQPQHF TGTGCCTGGAGTGTATTGAGCAATCAGCCCCAGCATTTT